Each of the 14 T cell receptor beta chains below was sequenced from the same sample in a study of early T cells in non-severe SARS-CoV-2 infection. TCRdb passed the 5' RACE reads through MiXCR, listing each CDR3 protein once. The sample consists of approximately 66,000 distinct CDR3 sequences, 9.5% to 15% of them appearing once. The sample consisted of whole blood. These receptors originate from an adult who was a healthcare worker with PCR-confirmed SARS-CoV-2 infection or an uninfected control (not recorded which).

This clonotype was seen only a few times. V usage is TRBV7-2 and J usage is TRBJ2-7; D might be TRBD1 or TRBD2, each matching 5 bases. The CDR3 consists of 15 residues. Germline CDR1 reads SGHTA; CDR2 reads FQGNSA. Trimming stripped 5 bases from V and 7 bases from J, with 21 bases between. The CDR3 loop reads CASSPWDGLSGEQYF. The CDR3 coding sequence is TGTGCCAGCAGCCCCTGGGACGGACTTTCGGGGGAGCAGTACTTC. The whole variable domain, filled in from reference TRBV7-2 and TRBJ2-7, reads GAGVSQSPSNKVTEKGKDVELRCDPISGHTALYWYRQSLGQGLEFLIYFQGNSAPDKSGLPSDRFSAERTGGSVSTLTIQRTQQEDSAVYLCASSPWDGLSGEQYFGPGTRLTVT.

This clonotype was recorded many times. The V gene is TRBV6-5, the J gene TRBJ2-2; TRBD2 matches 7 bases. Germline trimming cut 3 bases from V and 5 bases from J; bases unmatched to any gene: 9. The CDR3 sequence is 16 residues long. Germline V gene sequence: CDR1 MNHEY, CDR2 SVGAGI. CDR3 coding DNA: TGTGCCAGCAGTTATTCCGGGACTATGAGAACCGGGGAGCTGTTTTTT. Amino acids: CASSYSGTMRTGELFF.

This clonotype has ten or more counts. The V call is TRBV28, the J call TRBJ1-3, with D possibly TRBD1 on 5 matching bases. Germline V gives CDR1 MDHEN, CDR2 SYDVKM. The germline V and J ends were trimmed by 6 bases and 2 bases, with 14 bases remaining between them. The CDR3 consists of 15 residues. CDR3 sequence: CASRRGRLPGNTIYF. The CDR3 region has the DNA TGTGCCAGCAGAAGGGGCCGCTTGCCTGGAAACACCATATATTTT.

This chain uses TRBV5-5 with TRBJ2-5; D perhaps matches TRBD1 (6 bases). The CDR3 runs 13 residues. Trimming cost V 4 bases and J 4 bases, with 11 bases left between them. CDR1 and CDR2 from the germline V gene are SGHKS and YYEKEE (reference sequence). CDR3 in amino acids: CASSPLGAETQYF. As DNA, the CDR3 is TGTGCCAGCAGCCCGCTGGGGGCAGAGACCCAGTACTTC.

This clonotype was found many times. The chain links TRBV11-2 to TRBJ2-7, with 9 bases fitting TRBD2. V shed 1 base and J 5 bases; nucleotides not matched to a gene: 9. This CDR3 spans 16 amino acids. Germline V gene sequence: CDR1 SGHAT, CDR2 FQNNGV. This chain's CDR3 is CASSLGANLAGDEQYF. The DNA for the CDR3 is TGTGCCAGCAGCTTAGGTGCGAACTTAGCGGGAGACGAGCAGTACTTC.

In DNA, the CDR3 is TGTGCCAGCAGGGACATGGGGCACACAGATACGCAGTATTTT. This translates into CASRDMGHTDTQYF. This sequence joins TRBV27 and TRBJ2-3; D is possibly TRBD1 (5 bases). This CDR3 spans 14 amino acids. In germline, CDR1 is MNHEY, CDR2 SMNVEV (reference sequence). Trimming shortened V by 6 bases and J by 2 bases, and 12 bases separated the two germline ends.

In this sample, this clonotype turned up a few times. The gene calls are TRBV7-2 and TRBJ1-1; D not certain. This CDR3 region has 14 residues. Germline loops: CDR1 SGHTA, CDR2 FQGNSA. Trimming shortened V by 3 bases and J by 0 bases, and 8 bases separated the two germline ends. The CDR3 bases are TGTGCCAGCAGCTTCACGGTCATGAACACTGAAGCTTTCTTT. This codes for CASSFTVMNTEAFF.

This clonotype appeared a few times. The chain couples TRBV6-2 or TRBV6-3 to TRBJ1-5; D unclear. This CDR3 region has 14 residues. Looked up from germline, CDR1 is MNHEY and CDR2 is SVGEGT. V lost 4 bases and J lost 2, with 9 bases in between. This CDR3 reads CASSSGQGNQPQHF. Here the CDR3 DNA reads TGTGCCAGCAGTTCAGGCCAGGGCAATCAGCCCCAGCATTTT.

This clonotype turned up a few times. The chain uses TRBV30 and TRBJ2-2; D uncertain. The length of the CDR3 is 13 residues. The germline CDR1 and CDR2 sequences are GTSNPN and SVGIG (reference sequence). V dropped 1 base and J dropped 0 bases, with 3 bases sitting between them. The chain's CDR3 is CAWSDTNTGELFF. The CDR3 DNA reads TGTGCCTGGAGTGATACGAACACCGGGGAGCTGTTTTTT.

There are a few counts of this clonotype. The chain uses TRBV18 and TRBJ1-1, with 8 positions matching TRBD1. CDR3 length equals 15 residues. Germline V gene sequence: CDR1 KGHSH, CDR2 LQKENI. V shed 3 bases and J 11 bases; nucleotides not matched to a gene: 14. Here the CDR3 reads CASSPQLDRASQAFF. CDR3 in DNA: TGTGCCAGCTCACCTCAATTGGACAGGGCTTCACAGGCTTTCTTT.

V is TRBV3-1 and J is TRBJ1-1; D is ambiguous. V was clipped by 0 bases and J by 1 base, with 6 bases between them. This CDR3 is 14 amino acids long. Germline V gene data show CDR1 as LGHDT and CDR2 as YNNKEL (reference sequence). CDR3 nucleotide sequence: TGTGCCAGCAGCCAAGATCGGGGGAACACTGAAGCTTTCTTT. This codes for CASSQDRGNTEAFF.

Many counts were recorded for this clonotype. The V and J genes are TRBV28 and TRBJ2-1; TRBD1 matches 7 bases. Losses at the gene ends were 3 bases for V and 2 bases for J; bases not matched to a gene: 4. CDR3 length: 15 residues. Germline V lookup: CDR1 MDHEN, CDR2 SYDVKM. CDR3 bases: TGTGCCAGCAGTTTGCCAAGGGGGCCCTACAATGAGCAGTTCTTC. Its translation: CASSLPRGPYNEQFF.

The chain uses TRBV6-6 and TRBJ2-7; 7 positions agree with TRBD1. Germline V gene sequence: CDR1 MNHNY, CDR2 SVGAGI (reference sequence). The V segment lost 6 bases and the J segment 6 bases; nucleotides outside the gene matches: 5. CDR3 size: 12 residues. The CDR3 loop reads CASSRDRAEQYF. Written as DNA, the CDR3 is TGTGCCAGCAGCCGAGACAGGGCCGAGCAGTACTTC.

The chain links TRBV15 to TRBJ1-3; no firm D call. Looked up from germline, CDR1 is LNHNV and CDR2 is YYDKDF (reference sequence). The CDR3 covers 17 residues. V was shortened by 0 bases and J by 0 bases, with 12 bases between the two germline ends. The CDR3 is CATSRDFGRTSGNTIYF. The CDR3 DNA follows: TGTGCCACCAGCAGAGATTTCGGACGGACCTCTGGAAACACCATATATTTT.